Below, 12 T cell receptor beta chains from the same sample are listed, as sequenced in a study of T cell repertoires in cytomegalovirus infection. TCRdb fed the reads into MiXCR, producing one record per CDR3 protein. This table holds a few hundred thousand distinct CDR3 sequences, over 15% found once. The sample taken for sequencing was CD8+ T cells from PBMCs. These receptors all come from a human donor in good health (CMV status not recorded). Some clones in this sample may be carry-over from other donors' samples.

The CDR3 loop is CASSQDWQGNTEAFF. The CDR3 nucleotides read TGTGCCAGCAGCCAAGATTGGCAGGGGAACACTGAAGCTTTCTTT. This rearrangement joins TRBV4-2 to TRBJ1-1, with D tentatively TRBD1 (5 bases). V shed 0 bases and J shed 1 base, with 9 bases lying between them. This CDR3 comprises 15 residues. Germline CDR1 reads LGHNA; CDR2 reads YNFKEQ.

In DNA form, the CDR3 reads TGTGCCAGCAGCTTGGCGGGTCCAGGGGATCATTCACCCCTCCACTTT. It yields the protein CASSLAGPGDHSPLHF. The chain joins TRBV5-4 to TRBJ1-6; possibly TRBD1 for D (6 bases). V shed 0 bases and J shed 8 bases, with 15 bases lying between them. In germline, CDR1 is SGHNT, CDR2 YYREEE (reference sequence). The CDR3 runs 16 residues.

This clonotype was recorded at least ten times. V and J are TRBV6-2 or TRBV6-3 and TRBJ2-7; D may be TRBD1 or TRBD2 (5 bases each). Per germline, CDR1 MNHEY and CDR2 SVGEGT. The CDR3 has 18 residues. V lost 0 bases to trimming and J lost 0 bases, with 18 bases between them. The CDR3 DNA reads TGTGCCAGCAGTTACTCACGATCCGGGACCCGGGGCTCCTACGAGCAGTACTTC. Its protein product is CASSYSRSGTRGSYEQYF.

This clonotype was seen ten or more times. The rearrangement uses TRBV7-2 and TRBJ1-6; no reliable D call. Germline loops: CDR1 SGHTA, CDR2 FQGNSA. V dropped 0 bases and J dropped 9 bases, with 12 bases sitting between them. CDR3 size: 15 residues. CDR3 sequence: CASSLATAPSSPLHF. In nucleotides, the CDR3 is TGTGCCAGCAGCTTAGCCACAGCCCCGAGTTCACCCCTCCACTTT.

The rearrangement joins TRBV7-9 to TRBJ2-1; 10 bases align to TRBD1. The germline V gene encodes CDR1 SEHNR and CDR2 FQNEAQ (reference sequence). CDR3 length: 16 amino acids. With V trimmed by 4 bases and J by 4 bases, 7 bases remained unmatched. The CDR3 DNA reads TGTGCCAGCAGCTCAACTGACAGGGGGCTTTACAATGAGCAGTTCTTC. It encodes CASSSTDRGLYNEQFF.

The chain carries TRBV7-9 and TRBJ1-3, with D hard to call. V lost 8 bases and J 0 bases, leaving 23 bases between the germline ends. There are 18 residues in the CDR3. In germline, CDR1 is SEHNR, CDR2 FQNEAQ (reference sequence). This CDR3 reads CASDPLRGRHYSGNTIYF. Written as DNA, the CDR3 is TGTGCCAGCGACCCGCTTCGAGGCAGACACTACTCTGGAAACACCATATATTTT.

This clonotype was counted between two and nine times. The chain couples TRBV20-1 to TRBJ2-2; weak D call: TRBD1 (6 bases). The V and J ends lost 3 bases and 6 bases respectively, with 11 bases between them. There are 13 residues in the CDR3. The V gene's germline CDR1 is DFQATT and CDR2 SNEGSKA (reference sequence). CDR3 nucleotide sequence: TGCAGTGCTAGGCCTACAGGGTCCGGGGAGCTGTTTTTT. This translates into CSARPTGSGELFF.

This clonotype occurred a few times. V usage is TRBV20-1 and J usage is TRBJ2-1; a possible D gene is TRBD2 (6 bases). The CDR3 contains 16 residues. The germline V gene has CDR1 DFQATT and CDR2 SNEGSKA (reference sequence). The ends were cut back, 3 bases at V and 0 bases at J, with 15 bases in the middle. CDR3 loop: CSARGGGTSSYNEQFF. In nucleotides, the CDR3 is TGCAGTGCTAGGGGCGGCGGGACGAGCTCCTACAATGAGCAGTTCTTC.

This clonotype was recorded at least ten times. The genes are TRBV4-3 and TRBJ2-7, with 11 bases fitting TRBD2. The V segment lost 5 bases and the J segment 2 bases; nucleotides outside the gene matches: 5. This CDR3 spans 15 amino acids. The V gene's germline CDR1 is LGHNA and CDR2 YSLEER. The CDR3 DNA is TGCGCCAGCAGCGCCGGGACTAGCGGCACCTACGAGCAGTACTTC. This translates into CASSAGTSGTYEQYF.

V is TRBV5-6 and J is TRBJ2-1, with a possible D match to TRBD1 (5 bases). This CDR3 contains 14 residues. The germline V and J ends were trimmed by 7 bases and 4 bases, with 15 bases remaining between them. The germline V gene encodes CDR1 SGHDT and CDR2 YYEEEE. The CDR3 region is CASLLGPTYNEQFF. The CDR3 bases are TGTGCCAGCCTATTGGGGCCAACTTACAATGAGCAGTTCTTC.

The table lists this clonotype with many counts. The chain has TRBV12-3 or TRBV12-4 and TRBJ2-1, with D possibly being TRBD2 (6 bases). V gave up 5 bases and J gave up 4 bases, with 15 bases separating them. CDR3 length equals 15 residues. The CDR3 protein is CASSVRDSRYNEQFF. In nucleotides, the CDR3 is TGTGCCAGCAGTGTCCGGGACTCTCGTTACAATGAGCAGTTCTTC.

This clonotype was detected only a few times. This chain uses TRBV3-1 with TRBJ2-1; no definite D call. Trimming cost V 0 bases and J 0 bases, with 12 bases left between them. CDR1 is LGHDT and CDR2 is YNNKEL in the germline V gene (reference sequence). This CDR3 has 17 residues. The CDR3 region is CASSQDWAVSSYNEQFF. In DNA, the CDR3 is TGTGCCAGCAGCCAAGATTGGGCAGTTAGCTCCTACAATGAGCAGTTCTTC.